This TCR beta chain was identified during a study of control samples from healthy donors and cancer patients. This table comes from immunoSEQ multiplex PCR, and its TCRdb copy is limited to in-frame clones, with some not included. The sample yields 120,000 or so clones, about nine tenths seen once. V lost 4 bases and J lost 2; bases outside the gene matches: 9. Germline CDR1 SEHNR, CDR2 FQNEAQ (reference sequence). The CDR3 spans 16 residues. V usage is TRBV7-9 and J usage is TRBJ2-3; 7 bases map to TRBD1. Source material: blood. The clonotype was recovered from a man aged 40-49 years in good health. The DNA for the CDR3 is TGTGCCAGCAGCTCTCCTACAGGGGAAGCCACAGATACGCAGTATTTT. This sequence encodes CASSSPTGEATDTQYF. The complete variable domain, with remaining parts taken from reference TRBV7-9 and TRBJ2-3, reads DTGVSQNPRHKITKRGQNVTFRCDPISEHNRLYWYRQTLGQGPEFLTYFQNEAQLEKSRLLSDRFSAERPKGSFSTLEIQRTEQGDSAMYLCASSSPTGEATDTQYFGPGTRLTVL.